Sequencing of this TCR beta chain was carried out in a study of graft-versus-host responses after intestinal transplantation. Study at large: All recipients were transplanted with multivisceral, liver-intestinal, or isolated intestinal grafts. Study-wide findings and caveats: Circulating GvH clones peaking coincided with falling HvG clones soon after transplant.

Produced via immunoSEQ multiplex PCR; TCRdb's table is partial and in-frame only. Of about 15,000 clones listed, around 74% are singletons. The starting material, graft tissue, was processed to release intraepithelial and lamina propria lymphocytes. This clone was detected a few times. Its antigen remains unidentified. The same CDR3 can be traced to other DNA sequences in this sample. The CDR3 covers 13 residues. The germline CDR1 and CDR2 sequences are SGHRS and YFSETQ. The ends were cut back, 0 bases at V and 2 bases at J, with 5 bases in the middle. Source: ileum tissue, taken 14 days after transplant. This chain uses TRBV5-1 with TRBJ2-5; the D is unclear. The sequence was obtained from a human patient who received an intestinal transplant, so some T cells may come from the graft donor. The CDR3 DNA is TGCGCCAGCAGCTTGGGGCTTCAAGAGACCCAGTACTTC. This codes for CASSLGLQETQYF.